Shown below are 15 T cell receptor beta chains from a single sample sequenced in a study of T cells in women clearing cervical HPV infection (dated by TCRdb to the late 2010s). Library construction relied on the immunoSEQ multiplex PCR assay. TCRdb re-hosts the immuneACCESS table, in-frame sequences only. Its copies lack some clones; in the studies checked, an unresolved V gene accounts for under half of them, and the cause for the rest is not known. This sample's table has entries for approximately 41,000 clones. The top ten constitute 7.6% of the sample. Sequenced material: blood buffy coat. These receptors all come from a woman aged 18-70 years with a cervical HPV16 infection that either progressed to CIN3+ or cleared (not recorded which).

A remark on this clone: The DNA ends 3 residues before the CDR3 does, and the rest of the CDR3 is filled in from the germline J gene. J is TRBJ1-1 and V is TRBV5-1; 8 bases match TRBD1. Germline V gives CDR1 SGHRS, CDR2 YFSETQ. The V segment lost 3 bases and the J segment 4 bases; nucleotides outside the gene matches: 5. The CDR3 consists of 14 residues. The sequenced CDR3 bases are TGCGCCAGCAGCTCGACAGGGGCTACCACTGAA. Residues: CASSSTGATTE. The CDR3 as a whole reads CASSSTGATTEAFF.

In the case of this clone: The missing CDR3 end, 3 residues past where the read stops, is filled in from the germline J gene. V and J are TRBV5-4 and TRBJ2-1, with D perhaps TRBD2 (6 bases). This CDR3 spans 15 amino acids. V was clipped by 0 bases and J by 4 bases, with 11 bases between them. The germline gives CDR1 SGHNT, CDR2 YYREEE (reference sequence). CDR3 loop: CASSLGAGSYNEQFF. CDR3 DNA, as far as it was read: TGTGCCAGCAGCTTGGGGGCGGGATCTTACAATGAG.

Points on this clone: The missing CDR3 end, 3 residues past where the read stops, is filled in from the germline J gene. The chain uses TRBV2 and TRBJ2-2; D not certain. V shed 4 bases and J shed 1 base, with 7 bases lying between them. CDR1 and CDR2 from the germline V gene are SNHLY and FYNNEI. The CDR3 totals 14 residues. The CDR3 here is CASSAYLNTGELFF. Partial CDR3 DNA: TGTGCCAGCAGTGCTTACTTGAACACCGGGGAG.

As for this clone: The read is 3 residues too short to cover the CDR3 end, so that end is filled in from the germline J gene. J is TRBJ1-4 and V is TRBV2; D gene uncertain. V was shortened by 2 bases and J by 3 bases, with 13 bases between the two germline ends. Germline CDR1 reads SNHLY; CDR2 reads FYNNEI. The length of the CDR3 is 16 residues. The CDR3 spells CASSEPPARANEKLFF. The sequenced part of the CDR3 DNA is TGTGCCAGCAGTGAACCCCCGGCTCGGGCTAATGAAAAA.

Note on this clone: Read sequence stops 3 residues before the CDR3 end, and the germline J gene provides the missing end. The chain has TRBV20-1 and TRBJ2-1; D might be TRBD2 (7 bases). CDR3 length: 15 amino acids. Trimming removed 1 base at V and 4 bases at J, with 14 bases between. Looked up from germline, CDR1 is DFQATT and CDR2 is SNEGSKA (reference sequence). CDR3 sequence reads: CSARGGASGYNEQFF. The CDR3 DNA, read in part, is TGCAGTGCTAGAGGGGGGGCTAGCGGTTACAATGAG.

The CDR3 sequence is CASSRRINTEAFF. CDR3 DNA, as far as it was read: TGTGCCAGCAGCCGCAGGATTAACACTGAA. This rearrangement joins TRBV2 to TRBJ1-1, with D uncertain. From the germline J gene comes the end of the CDR3, since the read stops 3 residues before it. Germline V CDR1 and CDR2: SNHLY, FYNNEI. The CDR3 contains 13 residues. V was pared by 6 bases and J by 2 bases, with 10 bases between.

Note on this clone: The read ends 3 residues early relative to the CDR3; the germline J gene fills the gap. This chain joins TRBV5-5 and TRBJ1-1; no firm D call. The CDR3 consists of 13 residues. In germline, CDR1 is SGHKS, CDR2 YYEKEE (reference sequence). V gave up 2 bases and J gave up 6 bases, with 11 bases separating them. This chain's CDR3 is CASSFSKSPEAFF. CDR3 DNA (partial): TGTGCCAGCAGCTTCAGTAAGTCCCCTGAA.

A remark on this clone: The sequence runs out 3 residues before the end of the CDR3; the remainder is reconstructed from the germline J gene. The rearrangement links TRBV7-9 to TRBJ1-2, with 7 bases aligning to TRBD1. Losses at the gene ends were 4 bases for V and 4 bases for J; bases not matched to a gene: 3. The CDR3 is made up of 13 amino acids. Per germline, CDR1 SEHNR and CDR2 FQNEAQ (reference sequence). CDR3 DNA (partial): TGTGCCAGCAGCTCCCGACAGGGCTATGGC. The encoded protein is CASSSRQGYG. The full CDR3 protein is CASSSRQGYGYTF.

As to this clone: The read ends 3 residues early relative to the CDR3; the germline J gene fills the gap. This sequence joins TRBV19 and TRBJ2-2; 7 bases line up with TRBD1. Trimming removed 8 bases from V and 2 bases from J; junction bases left unmatched: 14. Germline V CDR1 and CDR2: LNHDA, SQIVND (reference sequence). This CDR3 contains 17 residues. The CDR3 sequence: CASVDLVDRANTGELFF. The part of the CDR3 DNA that was read is TGTGCCAGTGTAGACCTTGTAGACAGGGCCAACACCGGGGAG.

The CDR3 bases that were read are TGTGCCAGTAGTATTCCGGCTAGCGGGGGGGCCGTGGAAGAGACC. This encodes CASSIPASGGAVEET. The full CDR3 protein reads CASSIPASGGAVEETQYF. The chain links TRBV19 to TRBJ2-5, with 12 positions matching TRBD2. The read terminates 3 residues before the CDR3 end, so the remaining end is supplied by the germline J gene. The ends lost 3 bases at V and 3 bases at J; junction bases unmatched: 11. The CDR3 runs 18 residues. Germline values: CDR1 LNHDA, CDR2 SQIVND (reference sequence).

As concerns this clone: The read halts 3 residues ahead of the CDR3 end, with the missing end drawn from the germline J gene. V gene TRBV19 combines with J gene TRBJ2-6; D remains ambiguous. Trimming removed 3 bases from V and 4 bases from J, with 10 bases in between. From germline, CDR1 is LNHDA and CDR2 SQIVND (reference sequence). The CDR3 has 15 amino acids. CDR3 DNA (partial): TGTGCCAGTAGTATCTCCCGGTACGGGGCCAACGTC. Amino acids: CASSISRYGANV. From start to end, the CDR3 is CASSISRYGANVLTF.

A note on this clone: The CDR3 is cut off 3 residues early in the read; its end comes from the germline J gene. The J gene is TRBJ1-3, the V gene TRBV4-1, with D possibly being TRBD1 (5 bases). Germline V gene data show CDR1 as MGHRA and CDR2 as YSYEKL. The CDR3 extends over 15 amino acids. Deletions cut 0 bases from V and 4 bases from J, with 10 bases between. CDR3 sequence reads: CASSQERGVGNTIYF. The CDR3 bases that were read are TGCGCCAGCAGCCAAGAACGAGGGGTAGGAAACACC.

In the case of this clone: The CDR3 end lies 3 residues beyond the end of the read and is filled in from the germline J gene. The chain joins TRBV5-1 to TRBJ1-5; D perhaps matches TRBD1 (6 bases). The germline gives CDR1 SGHRS, CDR2 YFSETQ. The CDR3 loop spans 15 amino acids. Trimming removed 4 bases from V and 6 bases from J, with 17 bases in between. The covered CDR3 bases are TGCGCCAGCAGCCTGGGACATTCTTTCACTCAGCCC. Translating it yields CASSLGHSFTQP. The CDR3 reads in full as CASSLGHSFTQPQHF.

In the case of this clone: The read terminates 3 residues before the CDR3 end, so the remaining end is supplied by the germline J gene. V usage is TRBV20-1 and J usage is TRBJ2-3; 7 bases align to TRBD2. Germline lookup yields CDR1 DFQATT and CDR2 SNEGSKA (reference sequence). J lost 0 bases, V lost 2 bases, and 5 bases had no gene match. This CDR3 is built from 15 residues. The CDR3 loop is CSARRPAGSTDTQYF. The CDR3 bases that were read are TGCAGTGCTAGACGCCCAGCGGGAAGCACAGATACG.

The CDR3: CASSSEGQGRTEAFF. CDR3 bases read: TGTGCCAGCAGCTCGGAAGGACAGGGGCGGACTGAA. This sequence joins TRBV5-6 and TRBJ1-1; TRBD1 agrees at 9 bases. Read data end 3 residues before the CDR3 end; the end is taken from the germline J gene. This CDR3 region has 15 residues. J was trimmed by 5 bases and V by 3 bases; bases with no gene match: 8. Germline values: CDR1 SGHDT, CDR2 YYEEEE. The full variable domain, its missing parts supplied by reference TRBV5-6 and TRBJ1-1, is DAGVTQSPTHLIKTRGQQVTLRCSPKSGHDTVSWYQQALGQGPQFIFQYYEEEERQRGNFPDRFSGHQFPNYSSELNVNALLLGDSALYLCASSSEGQGRTEAFFGQGTRLTVV.